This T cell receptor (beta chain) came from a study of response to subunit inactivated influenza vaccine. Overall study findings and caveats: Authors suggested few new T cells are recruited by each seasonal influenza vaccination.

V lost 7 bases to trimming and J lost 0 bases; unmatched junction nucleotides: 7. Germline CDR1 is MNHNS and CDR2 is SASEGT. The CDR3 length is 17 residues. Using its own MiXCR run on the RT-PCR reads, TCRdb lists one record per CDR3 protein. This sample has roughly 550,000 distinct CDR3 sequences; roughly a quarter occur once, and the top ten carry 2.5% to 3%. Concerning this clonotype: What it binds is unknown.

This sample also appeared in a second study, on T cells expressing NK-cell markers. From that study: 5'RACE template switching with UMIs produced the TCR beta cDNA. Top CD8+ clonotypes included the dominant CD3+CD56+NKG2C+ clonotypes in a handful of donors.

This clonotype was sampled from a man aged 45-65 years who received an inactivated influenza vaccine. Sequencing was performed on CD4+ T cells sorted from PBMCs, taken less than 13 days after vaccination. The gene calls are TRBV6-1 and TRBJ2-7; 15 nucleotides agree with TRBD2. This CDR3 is CASMGTSGRMSSYEQYF. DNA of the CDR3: TGTGCCAGCATGGGGACTAGCGGGAGGATGAGCTCCTACGAGCAGTACTTC.